The 20 T cell receptor beta chains in this list originate from one sample, sequenced in a study of cytomegalovirus exposure and HLA in healthy donors. The protocol was immunoSEQ multiplex PCR, while the TCRdb copy is restricted to in-frame clones and leaves out a portion. The table shows 150,000 to 180,000 clones, with roughly 84% occurring only once. The sample consisted of PBMCs. The receptors were sampled from a human donor in good health.

The chain links TRBV4-1 to TRBJ2-7, with D unclear. The V gene lost 4 bases and the J gene lost 2 bases, with 9 bases spanning the gap. This CDR3 contains 13 residues. Germline V gene lookup returns CDR1 MGHRA and CDR2 YSYEKL. The CDR3 region is CASSLQETYEQYF. DNA for the CDR3: TGCGCCAGCAGCCTTCAGGAAACCTACGAGCAGTACTTC.

The chain carries TRBV2 and TRBJ2-2; D is unresolved. The V and J ends lost 6 bases and 1 base respectively, with 9 bases between them. The CDR3 is 14 amino acids. The germline V gene has CDR1 SNHLY and CDR2 FYNNEI. This CDR3 is CASSSDWNTGELFF. The DNA of the CDR3 is TGTGCCAGCAGCTCAGACTGGAACACCGGGGAGCTGTTTTTT.

The chain recombines TRBV2 with TRBJ2-1; 11 nucleotides align to TRBD2. This CDR3 region has 17 residues. With V trimmed by 4 bases and J by 1 base, 6 bases remained unmatched. Germline lookup yields CDR1 SNHLY and CDR2 FYNNEI. The CDR3 is CASSGLAGGLSYNEQFF. Here the CDR3 DNA reads TGTGCCAGCAGTGGGCTAGCGGGGGGCTTATCCTACAATGAGCAGTTCTTC.

This chain connects TRBV18 to TRBJ2-7, with 8 positions matching TRBD2. Per germline, CDR1 KGHSH and CDR2 LQKENI. Trimming removed 4 bases from V and 0 bases from J; junction bases left unmatched: 2. The CDR3 is made up of 14 amino acids. CDR3 sequence (DNA): TGTGCCAGCTCACTCACTAGCGGCTCCTACGAGCAGTACTTC. Amino acid sequence: CASSLTSGSYEQYF. Together with reference TRBV18 and TRBJ2-7, the CDR3 gives the full variable domain: NAGVMQNPRHLVRRRGQEARLRCSPMKGHSHVYWYRQLPEEGLKFMVYLQKENIIDESGMPKERFSAEFPKEGPSILRIQQVVRGDSAAYFCASSLTSGSYEQYFGPGTRLTVT.

The chain couples TRBV2 to TRBJ2-7; D gene uncertain. This CDR3 is built from 12 residues. CDR1 SNHLY and CDR2 FYNNEI come from the germline V gene. Trimming took off 7 bases at V and 0 bases at J, with 7 bases between the two ends. Here the CDR3 DNA reads TGTGCCAGCATGGGCGCCTCCTACGAGCAGTACTTC. Translating gives CASMGASYEQYF. The complete variable domain, with remaining parts taken from reference TRBV2 and TRBJ2-7, reads EPEVTQTPSHQVTQMGQEVILRCVPISNHLYFYWYRQILGQKVEFLVSFYNNEISEKSEIFDDQFSVERPDGSNFTLKIRSTKLEDSAMYFCASMGASYEQYFGPGTRLTVT.

This sequence joins TRBV6-6 and TRBJ1-1; D is ambiguous. The length of the CDR3 is 12 residues. Trimming left V 5 bases short and J 5 bases short, with 9 bases between. The germline CDR1 and CDR2 sequences are MNHNY and SVGAGI (reference sequence). The CDR3 loop reads CASSRQNTEAFF. The CDR3 DNA reads TGTGCCAGCAGTCGTCAGAATACTGAAGCTTTCTTT.

This chain connects TRBV14 to TRBJ2-5; 13 bases match TRBD2. The germline gives CDR1 SGHDN, CDR2 FVKESK. With 5 bases clipped from V and 5 bases from J, the junction kept 8 bases outside the gene matches. There are 16 residues in the CDR3. DNA of the CDR3: TGTGCCAGCAGCTCAACTAGCGGGGGGGCCCGGGAGACCCAGTACTTC. This translates into CASSSTSGGARETQYF.

This clone was counted a single time. J is TRBJ1-1 and V is TRBV9; perhaps TRBD1 as D (6 bases). The germline V gene has CDR1 SGDLS and CDR2 YYNGEE. Deletions cut 0 bases from V and 4 bases from J, with 13 bases between. This CDR3 contains 15 residues. The CDR3 region is CASSVEGGLATEAFF. The CDR3 DNA follows: TGTGCCAGCAGCGTAGAGGGGGGGCTGGCCACTGAAGCTTTCTTT. Together with reference TRBV9 and TRBJ1-1, the CDR3 gives the full variable domain: DSGVTQTPKHLITATGQRVTLRCSPRSGDLSVYWYQQSLDQGLQFLIQYYNGEERAKGNILERFSAQQFPDLHSELNLSSLELGDSALYFCASSVEGGLATEAFFGQGTRLTVV.

V and J are TRBV5-5 and TRBJ1-2, with a tentative D call TRBD1 (6 bases). The CDR3 spans 14 residues. The germline V gene encodes CDR1 SGHKS and CDR2 YYEKEE (reference sequence). Trimming cost V 4 bases and J 3 bases, with 13 bases left between them. CDR3 in DNA: TGTGCCAGCAGCCCAACAGGGTTGGACTATGGCTACACCTTC. As protein: CASSPTGLDYGYTF.

The rearrangement links TRBV18 to TRBJ2-3; tentatively, D is TRBD1 (6 bases). Trimming took 1 base from V and 5 from J, leaving 7 bases between them. The CDR3 has 13 residues. Germline V gene lookup returns CDR1 KGHSH and CDR2 LQKENI. The CDR3 sequence is CASSPQQGDTQYF. CDR3 DNA: TGTGCCAGCTCACCACAACAGGGAGATACGCAGTATTTT. The full variable domain, in which reference TRBV18 and TRBJ2-3 provide the parts outside the CDR3, is NAGVMQNPRHLVRRRGQEARLRCSPMKGHSHVYWYRQLPEEGLKFMVYLQKENIIDESGMPKERFSAEFPKEGPSILRIQQVVRGDSAAYFCASSPQQGDTQYFGPGTRLTVL.

This chain joins TRBV5-1 and TRBJ2-1; a weak D match, TRBD2 (7 bases). Per germline, CDR1 SGHRS and CDR2 YFSETQ. Trimming cost V 5 bases and J 5 bases, with 17 bases left between them. The CDR3 extends over 15 amino acids. The CDR3 sequence is CASRRGGGANNEQFF. In DNA, the CDR3 is TGCGCCAGCAGAAGGGGAGGGGGGGCTAACAATGAGCAGTTCTTC.

The chain combines TRBV27 with TRBJ2-2; D unresolved. The V and J ends lost 10 bases and 5 bases respectively, with 11 bases between them. CDR1 and CDR2 from the germline V gene are MNHEY and SMNVEV (reference sequence). This CDR3 is built from 12 residues. The CDR3, as DNA: TGTGCCATCATAGTACCTACCGGGGAGCTGTTTTTT. Translated, it gives CAIIVPTGELFF.

About this clone itself: Other DNA sequences of this sample code for an identical CDR3. The chain is built from TRBV19 and TRBJ2-7; 8 nucleotides line up with TRBD1. Germline V gene data show CDR1 as LNHDA and CDR2 as SQIVND (reference sequence). V gave up 1 base and J gave up 2 bases; unmatched junction bases: 4. This CDR3 has 15 amino acids. The CDR3 DNA sequence: TGTGCCAGTAGTATAGTCGCACAGGGGGCCTACGAGCAGTACTTC. Its protein is CASSIVAQGAYEQYF.

This chain connects TRBV7-6 to TRBJ2-1; 8 bases line up with TRBD1. The CDR3 length is 16 residues. Trimming at V came to 5 bases and at J to 4 bases, leaving 10 bases not matched to a gene. CDR1 and CDR2 (germline): SGHVS, FNYEAQ. This chain's CDR3 is CASSASDRARYNEQFF. The CDR3 DNA reads as TGTGCCAGCAGCGCCTCGGACAGGGCGCGGTACAATGAGCAGTTCTTC.

The genes are TRBV28 and TRBJ2-7, with 13 nucleotides matching TRBD2. Germline assignment: CDR1 MDHEN and CDR2 SYDVKM. The CDR3 covers 15 residues. Trimming took 6 bases from V and 6 from J; bases not matched to a gene: 8. CDR3 coding DNA: TGTGCCAGCAGGATTAGGACTAGCGGGAGCCGCGAGCAGTACTTC. Its protein product is CASRIRTSGSREQYF.

The chain is built from TRBV29-1 and TRBJ2-2; D is undetermined. Germline values: CDR1 SQVTM, CDR2 ANQGSEA. Trimming took 3 bases from V and 3 from J, leaving 8 bases between them. The CDR3 extends over 13 amino acids. DNA for the CDR3: TGCAGCGTTGATCCGAGGCACACCGGGGAGCTGTTTTTT. Translated: CSVDPRHTGELFF.

The chain recombines TRBV2 with TRBJ2-1; a weak D match, TRBD1 (5 bases). Trimming took 8 bases from V and 6 from J, leaving 5 bases between them. The CDR3 totals 10 residues. CDR1 and CDR2 from the germline V gene are SNHLY and FYNNEI. CDR3 region: CASGANEQFF. CDR3 sequence (DNA): TGTGCCAGCGGGGCCAATGAGCAGTTCTTC.

V and J are TRBV29-1 and TRBJ1-1, with TRBD1 as a possible D gene (6 bases). V lost 7 bases, J lost 1 base, and 10 bases lay in between. The CDR3 contains 12 residues. The germline V gene encodes CDR1 SQVTM and CDR2 ANQGSEA. The CDR3 bases are TGCAGCGCCGGACAGACGAACACTGAAGCTTTCTTT. It is translated as CSAGQTNTEAFF.

The V gene is TRBV2, the J gene TRBJ2-1, with 10 nucleotides matching TRBD2. CDR3 length equals 16 residues. In germline, CDR1 is SNHLY, CDR2 FYNNEI. The J segment lost 7 bases and the V segment lost 2 bases, leaving 8 bases of the junction unmatched. The CDR3 reads CASSELAGVSWNEQFF. Written as DNA, the CDR3 is TGTGCCAGCAGTGAACTAGCGGGAGTATCGTGGAATGAGCAGTTCTTC. Looking up the rest from reference TRBV2 and TRBJ2-1 gives the full variable domain: EPEVTQTPSHQVTQMGQEVILRCVPISNHLYFYWYRQILGQKVEFLVSFYNNEISEKSEIFDDQFSVERPDGSNFTLKIRSTKLEDSAMYFCASSELAGVSWNEQFFGPGTRLTVL.

The rearrangement joins TRBV5-4 to TRBJ1-4; 10 nucleotides match TRBD1. Germline CDR1 is SGHNT and CDR2 is YYREEE (reference sequence). CDR3 length: 16 residues. J was trimmed by 7 bases and V by 0 bases; bases with no gene match: 6. Written as DNA, the CDR3 is TGTGCCAGCAGCTTGGCCGGCGGGGACAGGGGTGAAAAACTGTTTTTT. Protein sequence: CASSLAGGDRGEKLFF.